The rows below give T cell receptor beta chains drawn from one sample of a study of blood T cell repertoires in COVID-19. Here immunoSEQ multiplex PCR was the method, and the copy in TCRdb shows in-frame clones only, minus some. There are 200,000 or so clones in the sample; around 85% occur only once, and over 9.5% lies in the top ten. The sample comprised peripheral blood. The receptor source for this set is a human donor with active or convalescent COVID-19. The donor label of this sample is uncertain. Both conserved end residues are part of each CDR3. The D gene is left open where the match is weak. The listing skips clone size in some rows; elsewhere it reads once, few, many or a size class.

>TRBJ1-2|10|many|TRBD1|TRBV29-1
TGCAGCGTTCGACAGGGTGGCTACACCTTC
CSVRQGGYTF
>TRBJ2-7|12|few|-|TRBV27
TGTGCCAGCAGTTTCTTAGGGAGCGAGCAGTACTTC
CASSFLGSEQYF
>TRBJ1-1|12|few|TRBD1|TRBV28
TGTGCCAGCAGTGGGGACAGGCTTGAAGCTTTCTTT
CASSGDRLEAFF
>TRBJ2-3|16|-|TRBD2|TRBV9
TGTGCCAGCAGCGTTAGAGCGGGGGGTTCCACAGATACGCAGTATTTT
CASSVRAGGSTDTQYF
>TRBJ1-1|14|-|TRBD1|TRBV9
TGTGCCAGCAGCGTACCAGGGACAGGCACTGAAGCTTTCTTT
CASSVPGTGTEAFF
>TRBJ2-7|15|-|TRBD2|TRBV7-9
TGTGCCAGCAGCCCGCCCGGGGCGGGGGCCTACGAGCAGTACTTC
CASSPPGAGAYEQYF
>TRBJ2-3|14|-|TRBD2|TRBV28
TGTGCCAGCAGTCCCCGAAGCGGGGTGGATACGCAGTATTTT
CASSPRSGVDTQYF
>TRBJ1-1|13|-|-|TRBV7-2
TGTGCCAGCAGCCGTTCTAGACAGACTCAAGCTTTCTTT
CASSRSRQTQAFF
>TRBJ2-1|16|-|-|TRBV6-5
TGTGCCAGCAGTTATTCCCTCTCTCGGGGAGACACTGAGCAGTTCTTC
CASSYSLSRGDTEQFF
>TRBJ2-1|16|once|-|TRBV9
TGTGCCAGCAGCGTAGAGGGGCAGGGCTCCTACAATGAGCAGTTCTTC
CASSVEGQGSYNEQFF
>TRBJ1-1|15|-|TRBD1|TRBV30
TGTGCCTGGAGTCGCCCAGGGACAGGGAACACTGAAGCTTTCTTT
CAWSRPGTGNTEAFF
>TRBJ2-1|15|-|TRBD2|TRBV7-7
TGTGCCAGCAGCTTAGCCCTACTAGCGGACAATGAGCAGTTCTTC
CASSLALLADNEQFF
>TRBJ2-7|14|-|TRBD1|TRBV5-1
TGCGCCAGCAGCTTGCAGGGGGAATCCTACGAGCAGTACTTC
CASSLQGESYEQYF
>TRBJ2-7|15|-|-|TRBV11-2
TGTGCCAGCAGCTTAGAGCCGGGAGACCCCTACGAGCAGTACTTC
CASSLEPGDPYEQYF
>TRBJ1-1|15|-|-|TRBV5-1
TGCGCCAGCAGCCGATCCACAGGGTTCAACACTGAAGCTTTCTTT
CASSRSTGFNTEAFF
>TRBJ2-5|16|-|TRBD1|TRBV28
TGTGCCAGCAGTTTATGGGACAGGGAGCCCCAAGAGACCCAGTACTTC
CASSLWDREPQETQYF
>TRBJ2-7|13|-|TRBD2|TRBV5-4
TGTGCCAGCAGCGCGGGGGGCCTCCCGGAGCAGTACTTC
CASSAGGLPEQYF